Below, one TCR beta chain is given with its context. This sample was included in a study of cytomegalovirus exposure and HLA in healthy donors. The PCR made use of 60 Vbeta and 13 Jbeta primers. Profiling relied on immunoSEQ multiplex PCR, and the TCRdb table lists in-frame clones only, not all of them. The sample has roughly 140,000 clones; roughly four fifths are singletons. Sample: PBMCs. The receptor was isolated from a human donor in good health.

CDR3 in amino acids: CASSFTSGGALEQFF. The CDR3 coding sequence is TGTGCCAGCAGCTTCACTAGCGGGGGGGCTCTCGAGCAGTTCTTC. The rearrangement uses TRBV7-2 and TRBJ2-1; 13 bases line up with TRBD2. Germline V gene data show CDR1 as SGHTA and CDR2 as FQGNSA. The CDR3 runs to 15 residues. After removal of 3 bases from V and 10 bases from J, the junction contained 6 bases not matched to a gene.